This paragraph reports one T cell receptor beta chain. What it binds is unknown. Germline CDR1 SGDLS, CDR2 YYNGEE. The CDR3 loop spans 20 amino acids. The V segment lost 1 base and the J segment 0 bases; nucleotides outside the gene matches: 13. Alopecia areata patients gave lesional scalp punch biopsies and peripheral blood samples. The sample comes from a study of CD8+ T cells in alopecia areata. For the study at large: Tofacitinib administration to treated patients was oral, at 5 to 10 mg twice daily. The drug, tofacitinib, lasted 6 to 18 months, followed by 6 months off drug. General study findings and limits: Lesional tissue from the scalp (especially in alopecia totalis/universalis) showed higher clonality than normal scalp.

Extracted RNA was reverse transcribed into cDNA, the sequencing template. The data were produced by immunoSEQ multiplex PCR, yet TCRdb's version contains in-frame clones alone and is incomplete. The table lists over 200,000 clones, more than 45% of them singletons. This specimen consisted of CD4+ T cells sorted from blood, obtained at week 0. This TCR was recovered from a human donor with alopecia areata. The chain is built from TRBV9 and TRBJ2-1; TRBD2 matches 10 bases. Written as DNA, the CDR3 is TGTGCCAGCAGCGTAAGGTCTCCTAGCGGGGGCGTCGCCTCCTACAATGAGCAGTTCTTC. Its translation: CASSVRSPSGGVASYNEQFF. The variable domain in full, completed from reference TRBV9 and TRBJ2-1, reads DSGVTQTPKHLITATGQRVTLRCSPRSGDLSVYWYQQSLDQGLQFLIQYYNGEERAKGNILERFSAQQFPDLHSELNLSSLELGDSALYFCASSVRSPSGGVASYNEQFFGPGTRLTVL.